Detailed here is one TCR beta chain. As handled by the study authors: Reference gene primer amplification yielded estimated nucleated cell counts. Using immunoSEQ multiplex PCR, the repertoire was profiled, and TCRdb retains in-frame clones only, with some absent. For V, J and clone size, that table is used; D and trimming come from the DNA. The table shows under 55,000 clones, with roughly 90% occurring only once. This entry is derived from a study of blood T cell repertoires in COVID-19. The wider study: Sites across the United States, Italy and Spain contributed samples from acute and convalescent COVID-19.

Per the germline V gene, CDR1 is SEHNR and CDR2 is FQNEAQ (reference sequence). CDR3 length: 15 residues. V lost 5 bases, J lost 8 bases, and 5 bases stayed unmatched. This clonotype was obtained from an elderly woman with active COVID-19. The sample taken for sequencing was peripheral blood. The chain couples TRBV7-9 to TRBJ2-1; 14 bases map to TRBD2. The CDR3 loop reads CASSPTSGGAHEQFF. The CDR3 nucleotides are TGTGCCAGCAGCCCGACTAGCGGGGGGGCCCATGAGCAGTTCTTC.